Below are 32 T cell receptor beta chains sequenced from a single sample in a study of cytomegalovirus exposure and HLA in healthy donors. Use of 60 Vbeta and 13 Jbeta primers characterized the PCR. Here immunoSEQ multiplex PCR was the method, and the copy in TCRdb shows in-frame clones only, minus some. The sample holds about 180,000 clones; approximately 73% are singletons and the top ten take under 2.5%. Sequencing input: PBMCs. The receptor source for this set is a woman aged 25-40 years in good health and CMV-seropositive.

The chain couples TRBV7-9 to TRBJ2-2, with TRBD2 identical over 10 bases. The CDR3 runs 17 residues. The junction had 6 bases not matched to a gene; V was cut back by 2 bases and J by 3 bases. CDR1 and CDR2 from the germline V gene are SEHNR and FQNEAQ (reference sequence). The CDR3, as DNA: TGTGCCAGCAGCTTATATGAGCGGGGGGGCGACACCGGGGAGCTGTTTTTT. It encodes CASSLYERGGDTGELFF.

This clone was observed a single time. The CDR3 coding sequence is TGTGCCAGCTCACCGACTGGCAGTAGCACAGATACGCAGTATTTT. This codes for CASSPTGSSTDTQYF. This chain uses TRBV18 with TRBJ2-3, with no clear D. Germline V gives CDR1 KGHSH, CDR2 LQKENI. The CDR3 loop spans 15 amino acids. Trimming pared 3 bases from V and 0 bases from J, leaving 10 bases between.

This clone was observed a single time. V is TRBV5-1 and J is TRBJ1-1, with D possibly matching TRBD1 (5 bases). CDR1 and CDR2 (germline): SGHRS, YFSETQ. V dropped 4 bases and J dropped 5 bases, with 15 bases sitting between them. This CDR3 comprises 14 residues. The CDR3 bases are TGCGCCAGCAGCCCGGTGGGGGGTCGGACTGAAGCTTTCTTT. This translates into CASSPVGGRTEAFF.

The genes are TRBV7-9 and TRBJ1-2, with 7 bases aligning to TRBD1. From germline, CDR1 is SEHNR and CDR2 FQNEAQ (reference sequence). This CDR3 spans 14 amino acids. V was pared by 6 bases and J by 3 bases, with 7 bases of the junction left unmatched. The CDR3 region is CASSLTGMDYGYTF. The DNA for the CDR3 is TGTGCCAGCAGTTTGACAGGGATGGACTATGGCTACACCTTC.

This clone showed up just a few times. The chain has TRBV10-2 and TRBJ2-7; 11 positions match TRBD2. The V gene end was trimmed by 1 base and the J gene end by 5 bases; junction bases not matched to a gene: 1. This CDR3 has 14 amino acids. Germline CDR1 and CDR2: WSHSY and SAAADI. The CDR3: CASSELAGGDEQYF. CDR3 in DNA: TGCGCCAGCAGTGAGTTAGCGGGGGGGGACGAGCAGTACTTC.

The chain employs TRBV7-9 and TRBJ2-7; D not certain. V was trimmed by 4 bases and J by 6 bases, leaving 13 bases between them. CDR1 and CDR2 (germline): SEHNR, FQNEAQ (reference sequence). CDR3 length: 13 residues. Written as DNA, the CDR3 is TGTGCCAGCAGCTCACGTGCCGGTTCCGAGCAGTACTTC. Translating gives CASSSRAGSEQYF.

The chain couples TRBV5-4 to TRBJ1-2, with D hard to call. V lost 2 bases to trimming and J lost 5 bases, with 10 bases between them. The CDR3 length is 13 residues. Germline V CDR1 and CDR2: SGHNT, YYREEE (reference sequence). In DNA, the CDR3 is TGTGCCAGCAGCTTCGACTGGGAGTATGGCTACACCTTC. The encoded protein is CASSFDWEYGYTF.

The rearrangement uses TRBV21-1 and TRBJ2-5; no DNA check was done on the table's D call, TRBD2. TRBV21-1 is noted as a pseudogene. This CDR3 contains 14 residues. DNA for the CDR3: TGTGCCAGCAGCAAAACAGCGGTTTCAGAGACCCAGTACTTC. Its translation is CASSKTAVSETQYF.

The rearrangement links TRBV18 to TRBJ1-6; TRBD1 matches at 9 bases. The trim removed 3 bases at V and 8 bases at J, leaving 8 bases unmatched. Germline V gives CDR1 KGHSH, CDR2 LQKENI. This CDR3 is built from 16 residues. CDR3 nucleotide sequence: TGTGCCAGCTCACCCGCGACAGGGGGTAATGATTCACCCCTCCACTTT. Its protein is CASSPATGGNDSPLHF.

CDR3 bases: TGTGCCACCAGCAGAGATAAGTCAGGGCTTGGGTACGAGCAGTACTTC. Encoded protein: CATSRDKSGLGYEQYF. The J gene is TRBJ2-7, the V gene TRBV15, with D perhaps TRBD1 (5 bases). V lost 0 bases and J lost 4, with 16 bases in between. CDR3 length: 16 amino acids. Germline CDR1 LNHNV, CDR2 YYDKDF (reference sequence).

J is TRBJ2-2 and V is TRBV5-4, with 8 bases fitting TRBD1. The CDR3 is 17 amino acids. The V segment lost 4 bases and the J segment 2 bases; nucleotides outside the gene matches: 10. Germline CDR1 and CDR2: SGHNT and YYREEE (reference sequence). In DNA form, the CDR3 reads TGTGCCAGCAGCCCCGCGTCGACAGGGGCCAACACCGGGGAGCTGTTTTTT. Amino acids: CASSPASTGANTGELFF.

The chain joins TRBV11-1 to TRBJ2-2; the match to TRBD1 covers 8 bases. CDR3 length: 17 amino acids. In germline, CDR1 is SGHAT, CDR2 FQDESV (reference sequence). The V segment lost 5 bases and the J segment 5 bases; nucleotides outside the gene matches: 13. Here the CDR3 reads CASSPETGEGLTGELFF. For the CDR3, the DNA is TGTGCCAGCAGCCCAGAGACAGGGGAAGGTTTGACCGGGGAGCTGTTTTTT. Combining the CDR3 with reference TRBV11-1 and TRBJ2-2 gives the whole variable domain EAEVAQSPRYKITEKSQAVAFWCDPISGHATLYWYRQILGQGPELLVQFQDESVVDDSQLPKDRFSAERLKGVDSTLKIQPAELGDSAMYLCASSPETGEGLTGELFFGEGSRLTVL.

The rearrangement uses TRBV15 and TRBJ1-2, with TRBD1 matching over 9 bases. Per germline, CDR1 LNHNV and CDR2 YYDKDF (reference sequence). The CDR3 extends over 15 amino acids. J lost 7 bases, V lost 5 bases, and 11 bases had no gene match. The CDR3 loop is CATSYRTGVPLGYTF. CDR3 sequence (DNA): TGTGCCACCAGCTACCGGACAGGGGTTCCCCTTGGCTACACCTTC.

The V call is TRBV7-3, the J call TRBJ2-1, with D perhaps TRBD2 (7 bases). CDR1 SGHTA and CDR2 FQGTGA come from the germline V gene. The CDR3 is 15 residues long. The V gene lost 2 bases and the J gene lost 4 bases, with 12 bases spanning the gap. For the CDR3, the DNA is TGTGCCAGCAGCTTAGGGCGGGGGCCGTACAATGAGCAGTTCTTC. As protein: CASSLGRGPYNEQFF.

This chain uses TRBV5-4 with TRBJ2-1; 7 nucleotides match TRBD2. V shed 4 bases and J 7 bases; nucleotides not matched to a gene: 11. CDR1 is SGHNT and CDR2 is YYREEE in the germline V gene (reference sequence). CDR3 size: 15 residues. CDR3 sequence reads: CASSRPGLAENEQFF. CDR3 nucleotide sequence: TGTGCCAGCAGCAGGCCGGGGCTAGCGGAAAATGAGCAGTTCTTC.

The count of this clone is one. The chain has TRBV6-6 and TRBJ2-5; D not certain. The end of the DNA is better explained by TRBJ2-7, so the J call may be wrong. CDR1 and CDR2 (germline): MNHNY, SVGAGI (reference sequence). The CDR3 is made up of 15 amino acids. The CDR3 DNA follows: TGTGCCAGCAGTTACTCCCCGGGTGAGACCTACGAGCAGTACTTC. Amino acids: CASSYSPGETYEQYF.

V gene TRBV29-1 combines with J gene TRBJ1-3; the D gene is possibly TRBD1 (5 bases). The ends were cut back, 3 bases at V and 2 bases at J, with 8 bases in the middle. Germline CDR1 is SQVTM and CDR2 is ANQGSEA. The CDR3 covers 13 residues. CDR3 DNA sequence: TGCAGCGTTGACCCAGGGACTGGAAACACCATATATTTT. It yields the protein CSVDPGTGNTIYF.

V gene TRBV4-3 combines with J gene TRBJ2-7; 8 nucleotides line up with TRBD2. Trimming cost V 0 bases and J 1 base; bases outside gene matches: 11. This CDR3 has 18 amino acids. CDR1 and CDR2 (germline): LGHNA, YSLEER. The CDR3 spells CASSQDLSGGTISYEQYF. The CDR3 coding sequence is TGCGCCAGCAGCCAAGATCTAAGCGGGGGAACTATTTCCTACGAGCAGTACTTC.

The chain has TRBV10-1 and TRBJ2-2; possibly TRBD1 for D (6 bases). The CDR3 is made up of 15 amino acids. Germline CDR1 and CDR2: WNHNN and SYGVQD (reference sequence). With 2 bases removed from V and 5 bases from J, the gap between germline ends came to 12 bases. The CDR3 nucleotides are TGCGCCAGCAGTGAGGACCCAACAGGGACCGGGGAGCTGTTTTTT. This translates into CASSEDPTGTGELFF.

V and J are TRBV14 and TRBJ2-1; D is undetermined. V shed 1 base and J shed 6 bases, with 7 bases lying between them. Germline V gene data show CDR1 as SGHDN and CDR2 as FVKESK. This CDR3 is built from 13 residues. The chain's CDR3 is CASSQAPRNEQFF. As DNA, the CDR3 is TGTGCCAGCAGCCAAGCACCGCGCAATGAGCAGTTCTTC.

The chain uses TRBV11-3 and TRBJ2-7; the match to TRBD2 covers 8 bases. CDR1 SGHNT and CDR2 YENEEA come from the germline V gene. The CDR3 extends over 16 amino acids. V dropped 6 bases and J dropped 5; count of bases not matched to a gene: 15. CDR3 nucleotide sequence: TGTGCCAGCAGTTCAGCGGGGGACATTCCGGGACACGAGCAGTACTTC. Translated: CASSSAGDIPGHEQYF.

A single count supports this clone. This chain's CDR3 is CASSRGFQETQYF. CDR3 DNA sequence: TGTGCCAGCAGTAGGGGATTCCAAGAGACCCAGTACTTC. The chain is built from TRBV21-1 and TRBJ2-5; the D call of TRBD1 is as the table states it, not checked on the DNA. TRBV21-1 is labeled a pseudogene. This CDR3 comprises 13 residues.

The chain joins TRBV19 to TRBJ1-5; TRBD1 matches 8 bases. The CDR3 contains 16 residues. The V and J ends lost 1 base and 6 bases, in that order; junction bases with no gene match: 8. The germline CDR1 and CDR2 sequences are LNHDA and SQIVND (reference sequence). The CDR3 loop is CASSIVAGGAGQPQHF. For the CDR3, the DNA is TGTGCCAGTAGTATAGTAGCAGGGGGCGCGGGTCAGCCCCAGCATTTT.

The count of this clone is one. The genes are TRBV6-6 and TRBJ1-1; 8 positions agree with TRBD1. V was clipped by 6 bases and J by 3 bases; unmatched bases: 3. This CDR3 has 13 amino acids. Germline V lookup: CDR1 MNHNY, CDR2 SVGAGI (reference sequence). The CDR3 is CASSLDRDTEAFF. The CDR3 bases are TGTGCCAGCAGCCTGGACAGGGACACTGAAGCTTTCTTT.

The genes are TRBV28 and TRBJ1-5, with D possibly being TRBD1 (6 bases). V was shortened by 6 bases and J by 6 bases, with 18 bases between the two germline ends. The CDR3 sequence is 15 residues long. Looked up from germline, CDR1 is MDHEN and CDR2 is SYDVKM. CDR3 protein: CASSSDRNLFQPQHF. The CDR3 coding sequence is TGTGCCAGCAGCTCCGACAGGAACCTCTTTCAGCCCCAGCATTTT. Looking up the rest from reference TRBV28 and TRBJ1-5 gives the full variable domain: DVKVTQSSRYLVKRTGEKVFLECVQDMDHENMFWYRQDPGLGLRLIYFSYDVKMKEKGDIPEGYSVSREKKERFSLILESASTNQTSMYLCASSSDRNLFQPQHFGDGTRLSIL.

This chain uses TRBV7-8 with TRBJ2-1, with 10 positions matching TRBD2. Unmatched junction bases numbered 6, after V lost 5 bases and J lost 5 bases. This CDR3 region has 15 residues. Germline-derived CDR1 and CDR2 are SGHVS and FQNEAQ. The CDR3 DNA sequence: TGTGCCAGCAGCACCCCTAGCGGGGGAAACAATGAGCAGTTCTTC. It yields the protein CASSTPSGGNNEQFF. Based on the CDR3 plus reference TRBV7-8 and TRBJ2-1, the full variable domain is GAGVSQSPRYKVAKRGQDVALRCDPISGHVSLFWYQQALGQGPEFLTYFQNEAQLDKSGLPSDRFFAERPEGSVSTLKIQRTQQEDSAVYLCASSTPSGGNNEQFFGPGTRLTVL.

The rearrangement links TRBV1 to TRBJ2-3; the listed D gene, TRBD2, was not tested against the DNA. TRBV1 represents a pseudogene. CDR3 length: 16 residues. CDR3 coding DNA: TGCACCAGCAGCTTCCGACTAGCGCTAGAGGTGGATACGCAGTATTTT. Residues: CTSSFRLALEVDTQYF.

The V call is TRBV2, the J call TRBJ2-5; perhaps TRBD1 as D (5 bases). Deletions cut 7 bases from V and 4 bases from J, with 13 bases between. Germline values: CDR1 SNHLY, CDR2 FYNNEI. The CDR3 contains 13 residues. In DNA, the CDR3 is TGTGCCAGCATAGAAGGGGTGGGAGAGACCCAGTACTTC. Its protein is CASIEGVGETQYF.

CDR3 sequence: CASFLQATNTGELFF. DNA for the CDR3: TGTGCCAGCTTCCTACAGGCCACGAACACCGGGGAGCTGTTTTTT. The chain employs TRBV4-2 and TRBJ2-2; TRBD1 might be the D (5 bases). The CDR3 runs to 15 residues. The germline V gene has CDR1 LGHNA and CDR2 YNFKEQ. V was clipped by 8 bases and J by 0 bases, with 13 bases between them.

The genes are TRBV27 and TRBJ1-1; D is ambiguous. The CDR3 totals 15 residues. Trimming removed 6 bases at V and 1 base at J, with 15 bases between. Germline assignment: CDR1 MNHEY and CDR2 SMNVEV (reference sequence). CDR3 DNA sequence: TGTGCCAGCAGCGCGGGGAGCGCAGGGAACACTGAAGCTTTCTTT. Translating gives CASSAGSAGNTEAFF.

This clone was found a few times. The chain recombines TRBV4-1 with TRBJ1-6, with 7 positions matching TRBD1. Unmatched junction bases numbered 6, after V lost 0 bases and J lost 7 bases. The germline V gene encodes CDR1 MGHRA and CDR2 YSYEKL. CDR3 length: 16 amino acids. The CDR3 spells CASSQDATGANSPLHF. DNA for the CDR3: TGCGCCAGCAGCCAAGACGCTACAGGGGCAAATTCACCCCTCCACTTT.

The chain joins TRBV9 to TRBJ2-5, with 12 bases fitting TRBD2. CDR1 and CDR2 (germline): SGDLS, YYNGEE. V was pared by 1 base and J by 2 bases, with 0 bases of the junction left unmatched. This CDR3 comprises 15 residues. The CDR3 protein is CASSVLAGGQETQYF. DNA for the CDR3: TGTGCCAGCAGCGTACTAGCGGGGGGGCAAGAGACCCAGTACTTC.